This TCR beta chain appears in the sequencing data of a study of shared clonotypes between healthy human individuals. Study conclusions and caveats: Some clonotypes were shared by all four sorted-subset donors, while others were not shared. The non-shared ones had lower generation probabilities than the shared ones. Four donors shared roughly 5% of their naive CD4 clonotypes.

Sequencing was at deep level. Generated by immunoSEQ multiplex PCR, the TCRdb table keeps only in-frame clones and is missing some. The table has over 2 million clones, about 95% seen once. The V gene's germline CDR1 is LGHNA and CDR2 YNFKEQ. This CDR3 comprises 16 residues. V gave up 6 bases and J gave up 4 bases, with 22 bases separating them. CD45RO-negative, CCR7-selected cells formed the naive CD8 fraction, which excluded terminally differentiated effector memory CD45RA+ cells. Recent acute infections and vaccinations were absent in the healthy HIV-negative adult donors. On this clone itself: Its antigen remains unknown.

Sequenced input: naive CD8+ T cells sorted from blood. The V gene is TRBV4-2, the J gene TRBJ2-7, with D possibly being TRBD1 (6 bases). This clonotype was sampled from a man aged 18 to 35 in good health. Written as DNA, the CDR3 is TGTGCCAGCAGGGAAGACAGGATAAGAGGTCCTTACGAGCAGTACTTC. This sequence encodes CASREDRIRGPYEQYF.